What follows is one TCR beta chain and its context. Only one count was recorded for this clone. No cognate antigen has been identified for it. Base qualities were left out, and no much larger clone turns up one base away. Library method: the immunoSEQ multiplex PCR assay. TCRdb stores this immuneACCESS table with in-frame sequences only. Part of the clones is absent; in the studies checked, under half of the shortfall reflects unresolved V genes, and no reason is known for the rest. In all, the sample holds 130,000 or so clones, and about 90% of those were seen once. Jointly, the top ten make up approximately 2.2% of the sample. Including the terminal cysteine and phenylalanine, the CDR3 comprises 13 residues. Only the CDR3 part of the read is kept: 39 bases, read in frame from the first base. From a lookup of the germline V gene, CDR1 and CDR2 are MDHEN and SYDVKM. V trim: 8 bases; J trim: 2 bases; unmatched bases: 6.

The sample is drawn from a study of control samples from healthy donors and cancer patients (dated by TCRdb to 2020 to 2021). The sample comprised blood. The sequence came from a woman aged 50 to 60 in good health. In this chain, TRBV28 is recombined with TRBJ2-7; a stretch of 7 junction bases matches TRBD1. The CDR3 corresponds to CASGPGQTYEQYF. The sequence in DNA is TGTGCCAGCGGCCCGGGACAGACCTACGAGCAGTACTTC. Joined to the reference TRBV28 and TRBJ2-7 proteins, this CDR3 gives the full variable domain: DVKVTQSSRYLVKRTGEKVFLECVQDMDHENMFWYRQDPGLGLRLIYFSYDVKMKEKGDIPEGYSVSREKKERFSLILESASTNQTSMYLCASGPGQTYEQYFGPGTRLTVT.